The 28 T cell receptor beta chains below were found in one sample sequenced in a study of blood T cell repertoires in COVID-19. TCRdb's copy holds only in-frame clones and misses some; the assay was immunoSEQ multiplex PCR. The data contain fewer than 500,000 clones, around 89% of them seen just once; the ten biggest clones take up around 0.95%. Sequenced material: PBMCs or T cells enriched from blood (not recorded which). All receptors come from a woman aged 25 to 39 with acute COVID-19.

V usage is TRBV15 and J usage is TRBJ1-3; D gene unclear. This CDR3 comprises 15 residues. The V end was cut by 4 bases, the J end by 0 bases, with 10 bases between. The germline V gene encodes CDR1 LNHNV and CDR2 YYDKDF (reference sequence). The CDR3 bases are TGTGCCACCAGCACTGGGAGGAGCTCTGGAAACACCATATATTTT. This sequence encodes CATSTGRSSGNTIYF.

The chain uses TRBV7-3 and TRBJ2-3; D possibly corresponds to TRBD2 (6 bases). CDR1 and CDR2 (germline): SGHTA, FQGTGA. CDR3 size: 15 residues. Trimming stripped 5 bases from V and 0 bases from J, with 12 bases between. CDR3 DNA sequence: TGTGCCAGCAGCGCCCAAGGGACTAGCACAGATACGCAGTATTTT. Residues: CASSAQGTSTDTQYF.

The chain couples TRBV3-1 (or the pseudogene TRBV3-2) to TRBJ2-7, with D possibly being TRBD2 (5 bases). Germline-derived CDR1 and CDR2 are LGHDT and YNNKEL (reference sequence). V was trimmed by 5 bases and J by 4 bases, leaving 9 bases between them. The length of the CDR3 is 12 residues. The CDR3 region has the DNA TGTGCCAGCAGCGACGGGGTTTACGAGCAGTACTTC. It is translated as CASSDGVYEQYF.

The rearrangement links TRBV24-1 to TRBJ2-4; 7 bases are a match to TRBD1. With V trimmed by 7 bases and J by 7 bases, 6 bases remained unmatched. The CDR3 extends over 13 amino acids. Looked up from germline, CDR1 is KGHDR and CDR2 is SFDVKD. This chain's CDR3 is CATSPTGQNIQYF. DNA for the CDR3: TGTGCCACCAGCCCGACAGGGCAGAACATTCAGTACTTC.

This rearrangement joins TRBV30 to TRBJ1-1; no definite D call. Germline values: CDR1 GTSNPN, CDR2 SVGIG (reference sequence). V lost 3 bases and J lost 6, with 11 bases in between. The CDR3 runs 12 residues. The CDR3 spells CAWSLVFAEAFF. The CDR3 DNA sequence: TGTGCCTGGAGCCTCGTATTCGCTGAAGCTTTCTTT.

This chain connects TRBV11-2 to TRBJ2-3, with D perhaps TRBD1 (6 bases). The germline CDR1 and CDR2 sequences are SGHAT and FQNNGV. This CDR3 has 16 residues. Trimming pared 5 bases from V and 2 bases from J, leaving 17 bases between. The DNA of the CDR3 is TGTGCCAGCAGCCAAAAGGTGGGACACCTCACAGATACGCAGTATTTT. As protein: CASSQKVGHLTDTQYF.

V usage is TRBV5-6 and J usage is TRBJ2-7; 7 bases are shared with TRBD2. V shed 3 bases and J 4 bases; nucleotides not matched to a gene: 4. This CDR3 comprises 13 residues. Germline-derived CDR1 and CDR2 are SGHDT and YYEEEE. The CDR3 here is CASSWEGGYEQYF. CDR3 sequence (DNA): TGTGCCAGCAGCTGGGAGGGCGGGTACGAGCAGTACTTC. The full variable domain, in which reference TRBV5-6 and TRBJ2-7 provide the parts outside the CDR3, is DAGVTQSPTHLIKTRGQQVTLRCSPKSGHDTVSWYQQALGQGPQFIFQYYEEEERQRGNFPDRFSGHQFPNYSSELNVNALLLGDSALYLCASSWEGGYEQYFGPGTRLTVT.

The V call is TRBV5-4, the J call TRBJ1-2; 11 bases match TRBD1. The CDR3 is made up of 15 amino acids. Per the germline V gene, CDR1 is SGHNT and CDR2 is YYREEE (reference sequence). V lost 3 bases, J lost 4 bases, and 5 bases stayed unmatched. CDR3 in amino acids: CASSWGTGGSYGYTF. The CDR3 DNA is TGTGCCAGCAGCTGGGGGACAGGGGGTAGCTATGGCTACACCTTC.

The genes are TRBV3-1 (or the pseudogene TRBV3-2) and TRBJ1-2, with D tentatively TRBD1 (6 bases). Trimming removed 0 bases at V and 2 bases at J, with 25 bases between. This CDR3 spans 20 amino acids. Germline lookup yields CDR1 LGHDT and CDR2 YNNKEL (reference sequence). CDR3 protein: CASSQDLSFGYGQGNYGYTF. In DNA form, the CDR3 reads TGTGCCAGCAGCCAAGATCTTTCATTCGGTTACGGGCAGGGGAACTATGGCTACACCTTC.

This clone was observed once. The V call is TRBV11-1, the J call TRBJ2-7; no reliable D call. Trimming left V 7 bases short and J 2 bases short, with 9 bases between. The CDR3 length is 12 residues. CDR1 and CDR2 (germline): SGHAT, FQDESV (reference sequence). The DNA for the CDR3 is TGTGCCAGCAAGCAGGTGCCCTACGAGCAGTACTTC. Amino acids: CASKQVPYEQYF.

The rearrangement links TRBV24-1 to TRBJ2-1; TRBD1 matches 8 bases. There are 16 residues in the CDR3. Losses at the gene ends were 2 bases for V and 4 bases for J; bases not matched to a gene: 6. Germline V gene sequence: CDR1 KGHDR, CDR2 SFDVKD. In DNA form, the CDR3 reads TGTGCCACCAGTGATTCGGACAGGGCGCCTTACAATGAGCAGTTCTTC. This codes for CATSDSDRAPYNEQFF.

The chain is built from TRBV19 and TRBJ2-1; D possibly corresponds to TRBD2 (7 bases). Germline V gives CDR1 LNHDA, CDR2 SQIVND (reference sequence). This CDR3 has 18 residues. The V and J ends lost 4 bases and 10 bases respectively, with 29 bases between them. CDR3 protein: CASSTPPDWRGPNREQFF. The DNA for the CDR3 is TGTGCCAGTAGTACTCCCCCAGATTGGCGGGGGCCCAACCGAGAGCAGTTCTTC.

The chain couples TRBV5-1 to TRBJ2-3; the match to TRBD1 covers 10 bases. CDR3 length: 13 amino acids. V lost 7 bases, J lost 4 bases, and 3 bases stayed unmatched. The germline V gene encodes CDR1 SGHRS and CDR2 YFSETQ. The CDR3 protein is CASWDRGSDTQYF. The CDR3 bases are TGCGCCAGCTGGGACAGGGGTTCAGATACGCAGTATTTT.

This clone has only one observation. The genes are TRBV30 and TRBJ2-7; 7 bases map to TRBD1. Per the germline V gene, CDR1 is GTSNPN and CDR2 is SVGIG (reference sequence). The CDR3 covers 12 residues. After removal of 3 bases from V and 9 bases from J, the junction contained 8 bases not matched to a gene. CDR3 in DNA: TGTGCCTGGAGCCCAACAGGGGTCGGGCAGTACTTC. The encoded protein is CAWSPTGVGQYF.

This clone occurred once. This chain uses TRBV7-9 with TRBJ1-2, with TRBD1 matching 8 bases. This CDR3 has 15 residues. V dropped 6 bases and J dropped 6; count of bases not matched to a gene: 12. Germline CDR1 reads SEHNR; CDR2 reads FQNEAQ (reference sequence). DNA of the CDR3: TGTGCCAGCAGAAGTACCGGGACAGGCGATGATGGCTACACCTTC. It encodes CASRSTGTGDDGYTF. Looking up the rest from reference TRBV7-9 and TRBJ1-2 gives the full variable domain: DTGVSQNPRHKITKRGQNVTFRCDPISEHNRLYWYRQTLGQGPEFLTYFQNEAQLEKSRLLSDRFSAERPKGSFSTLEIQRTEQGDSAMYLCASRSTGTGDDGYTFGSGTRLTVV.

The V and J genes are TRBV29-1 and TRBJ2-1; possible D gene TRBD2, 6 bases. Per the germline V gene, CDR1 is SQVTM and CDR2 is ANQGSEA. The CDR3 covers 15 residues. Trimming pared 2 bases from V and 4 bases from J, leaving 15 bases between. CDR3 amino acids: CSVELRDSVYNEQFF. For the CDR3, the DNA is TGCAGCGTTGAACTTCGGGACTCGGTTTACAATGAGCAGTTCTTC.

The chain combines TRBV20-1 with TRBJ2-1; TRBD2 is a possible D gene (6 bases). The CDR3 is made up of 15 amino acids. Per germline, CDR1 DFQATT and CDR2 SNEGSKA (reference sequence). V was cut by 3 bases and J by 1 base, with 13 bases left in between. CDR3 loop: CSASSSGPSYNEQFF. The CDR3, as DNA: TGCAGTGCTAGTAGTAGCGGCCCTTCCTACAATGAGCAGTTCTTC.

The chain joins TRBV7-8 to TRBJ1-5, with D perhaps TRBD1 (6 bases). CDR3 size: 16 residues. Trimming took off 1 base at V and 4 bases at J, with 14 bases between the two ends. CDR1 and CDR2 (germline): SGHVS, FQNEAQ. The CDR3 sequence is CASSLVGTPTNQPQHF. Written as DNA, the CDR3 is TGTGCCAGCAGCTTAGTCGGGACACCCACAAATCAGCCCCAGCATTTT.

V usage is TRBV5-6 and J usage is TRBJ1-3; TRBD1 matches at 7 bases. The CDR3 is made up of 13 amino acids. J gave up 3 bases and V 7 bases, and 4 bases lay outside the gene matches. Germline values: CDR1 SGHDT, CDR2 YYEEEE. DNA of the CDR3: TGTGCCAGCCTCCGACAGGGTGGAAACACCATATATTTT. This encodes CASLRQGGNTIYF.

The chain has TRBV7-2 and TRBJ2-1; D ambiguous. CDR1 is SGHTA and CDR2 is FQGNSA in the germline V gene. The CDR3 sequence is 15 residues long. V dropped 5 bases and J dropped 0 bases, with 11 bases sitting between them. CDR3 bases: TGTGCCAGCAGCCACCTTTCGGGCTCCTACAATGAGCAGTTCTTC. This translates into CASSHLSGSYNEQFF.

The chain recombines TRBV6-6 with TRBJ1-2; 10 bases align to TRBD1. Trimming removed 6 bases from V and 8 bases from J; junction bases left unmatched: 12. The CDR3 length is 15 residues. Germline CDR1 MNHNY, CDR2 SVGAGI (reference sequence). CDR3 loop: CASSIAGTGEGGYTF. CDR3 DNA: TGTGCCAGCAGCATTGCCGGGACAGGGGAAGGCGGCTACACCTTC.

The chain joins TRBV28 to TRBJ2-5, with 7 bases that match TRBD2. Germline-derived CDR1 and CDR2 are MDHEN and SYDVKM. Losses at the gene ends were 6 bases for V and 1 base for J; bases not matched to a gene: 8. The length of the CDR3 is 15 residues. The CDR3: CASSPFGGGQETQYF. For the CDR3, the DNA is TGTGCCAGCAGCCCCTTTGGGGGGGGCCAAGAGACCCAGTACTTC.

The rearrangement uses TRBV30 and TRBJ1-4, with 8 positions matching TRBD1. This CDR3 has 12 amino acids. Germline V gives CDR1 GTSNPN, CDR2 SVGIG (reference sequence). V trimming: 8 bases; J trimming: 4 bases; junction bases outside the gene matches: 3. CDR3: CAGTGYNEKLFF. CDR3 bases: TGTGCCGGGACAGGTTATAATGAAAAACTGTTTTTT.

A few counts support this clone. The chain couples TRBV3-1 (or the pseudogene TRBV3-2) to TRBJ2-2, with 9 bases lining up with TRBD1. The CDR3 has 15 amino acids. Germline trimming cut 4 bases from V and 3 bases from J; bases unmatched to any gene: 3. CDR1 and CDR2 (germline): LGHDT, YNNKEL (reference sequence). CDR3 in DNA: TGTGCCAGCAGCCCGGACAGGGGCTACACCGGGGAGCTGTTTTTT. Encoded protein: CASSPDRGYTGELFF.

This chain connects TRBV29-1 to TRBJ2-1; 7 bases agree with TRBD1. Germline assignment: CDR1 SQVTM and CDR2 ANQGSEA. The CDR3 contains 14 residues. V was pared by 7 bases and J by 3 bases, with 9 bases of the junction left unmatched. The CDR3 region is CSALTGAFYNEQFF. In nucleotides, the CDR3 is TGCAGCGCCCTTACAGGGGCCTTCTACAATGAGCAGTTCTTC.

This clone was seen only a few times. The chain couples TRBV4-2 to TRBJ2-7; 10 bases fit TRBD2. The germline V gene has CDR1 LGHNA and CDR2 YNFKEQ. This CDR3 contains 17 residues. The V and J ends lost 2 bases and 2 bases, in that order; junction bases with no gene match: 9. CDR3 DNA sequence: TGTGCCAGCAGCCAAACCCCCCTAGCGGGGGACACCTACGAGCAGTACTTC. Translating it yields CASSQTPLAGDTYEQYF.

V and J are TRBV4-1 and TRBJ1-6; 7 bases agree with TRBD1. The germline CDR1 and CDR2 sequences are MGHRA and YSYEKL. The CDR3 is 16 residues long. V was clipped by 0 bases and J by 5 bases; unmatched bases: 4. CDR3 sequence reads: CASSQERDSHNSPLHF. The CDR3 nucleotides are TGCGCCAGCAGCCAAGAGAGGGACAGTCATAATTCACCCCTCCACTTT.

The gene calls are TRBV5-1 and TRBJ2-6; D is possibly TRBD1 (6 bases). The germline gives CDR1 SGHRS, CDR2 YFSETQ. The CDR3 runs 14 residues. Trimming took 5 bases from V and 0 from J, leaving 6 bases between them. CDR3: CASRQGSGANVLTF. CDR3 nucleotides: TGCGCCAGCAGACAGGGCTCTGGGGCCAACGTCCTGACTTTC. The full variable domain, its missing parts supplied by reference TRBV5-1 and TRBJ2-6, is KAGVTQTPRYLIKTRGQQVTLSCSPISGHRSVSWYQQTPGQGLQFLFEYFSETQRNKGNFPGRFSGRQFSNSRSEMNVSTLELGDSALYLCASRQGSGANVLTFGAGSRLTVL.